This T cell receptor (beta chain) originates from a study of T cells after yellow fever vaccination. Whole-study results and caveats: Weaker, the secondary response peaked sooner, at day 5 versus 15. Among primary-vaccination clones, most reappeared after the booster, at roughly 95% for CD4 and roughly 88% for CD8.

This CDR3 region has 12 residues. Trimming removed 7 bases from V and 5 bases from J, with 9 bases in between. Germline lookup yields CDR1 MNHEY and CDR2 SVGAGI. A process of 5'RACE template switching, which added a universal primer site and UMIs, was used to make TCR cDNA. TCRdb processed the 5' RACE reads anew with MiXCR; each CDR3 protein has one entry. Here the sample spans 46,000 or so distinct CDR3 sequences, around 6.4% being singletons. The V call is TRBV6-5, the J call TRBJ2-4; no clear D. The material was PBMCs, either bulk or a sorted T-cell subset (CD4+, CD8+, memory, or dextramer-sorted; not recorded which), obtained 45 days after the yellow fever booster vaccination. The sequence came from a man aged 25 to 45 who received the YFV17D yellow fever vaccine. The CDR3 DNA reads TGTGCCAGCACCGCTCCTGAAAACATTCAGTACTTC. The encoded protein is CASTAPENIQYF.